This T cell receptor (beta chain) appears in the sequencing data of a study of Ad26.COV2.S vaccination and SARS-CoV-2 variants. Study background: Ad26.COV2.S, an intramuscular injection, was given once or twice 56 days apart.

In this sample, this clone turned up a few times. Its specificity is unknown. Study-wide findings and caveats: Vaccine recipients posted higher spike-specific TCR breadth than their placebo counterparts.

Produced via immunoSEQ multiplex PCR; TCRdb's table is partial and in-frame only. The table includes some 460,000 clones, 89% detected once. The J segment lost 7 bases and the V segment lost 0 bases, leaving 5 bases of the junction unmatched. The germline V gene has CDR1 SGDLS and CDR2 YYNGEE. The CDR3 runs 14 residues. Indicated treatment: around 19 received Ad26.COV2.S at low or high dose, single or two shots; about 5 received placebo; per-sample allocation not given. Samples were taken on day 63 after the first vaccine or placebo injection. This specimen was peripheral blood, taken in a trial of Ad26.COV2.S vaccine versus placebo. The chain is built from TRBV9 and TRBJ2-7, with 9 nucleotides matching TRBD2. The sequence was collected from a person between 18 and 59 years old who received the Ad26.COV2.S COVID-19 vaccine or a placebo. The chain's CDR3 is CASSVVSGSSEQYF. The CDR3 DNA sequence: TGTGCCAGCAGCGTAGTTAGCGGGAGTAGTGAGCAGTACTTC.